Listed below are T cell receptor beta chains from one sample, sequenced in a study of blood T cell repertoires in COVID-19. TCRdb's copy holds only in-frame clones and misses some; the assay was immunoSEQ multiplex PCR. Of 100,000 to 150,000 clones listed, roughly 85% are singletons. Specimen: peripheral blood. These TCRs come from a man aged 35 to 55 with acute or convalescent COVID-19. Both conserved end residues are part of each CDR3. Rows may omit the clone size; those that give it use once, few, many or a size class.

V: TRBV5-1
length: 14
size: .
CDR3: CASSLGLEFGEQFF

V: TRBV27
length: 13
size: .
CDR3: CASSLSGGTEAFF

V: TRBV5-8
length: 11
size: .
CDR3: CASSSGIEAFF

V: TRBV4-2
length: 19
size: .
CDR3: CASSQGISASGESTDTQYF

V: TRBV19
length: 17
size: few
CDR3: CATLGLGTGGALGGYTF

V: TRBV2
length: 12
size: .
CDR3: CASNRLNEKLFF

V: TRBV29-1
length: 14
size: .
CDR3: CSVDWTGQNTEAFF

V: TRBV4-1
length: 16
size: .
CDR3: CASSQVFRGNNSPLHF

V: TRBV6-5
length: 15
size: .
CDR3: CASSWFWSDTGELFF

V: TRBV7-9
length: 14
size: .
CDR3: CASSPTTGNTEAFF

V: TRBV12-3/TRBV12-4
length: 12
size: .
CDR3: CASSFRNSPLHF

V: TRBV6-6
length: 14
size: .
CDR3: CASSYFHTDYGYTF

V: TRBV2
length: 14
size: .
CDR3: CASIARARADTQYF

V: TRBV19
length: 16
size: .
CDR3: CASSVLGSFGNTEAFF

V: TRBV5-6
length: 16
size: .
CDR3: CASSLGTSRNTGELFF

V: TRBV20-1
length: 15
size: .
CDR3: CSASKVGQGIYGYTF

V: TRBV30
length: 14
size: .
CDR3: CAWSATSAAGELFF

V: TRBV6-5
length: 14
size: .
CDR3: CASSPGGFQETQYF

V: TRBV29-1
length: 14
size: .
CDR3: CSVEDLWPLYGYTF

V: TRBV13
length: 15
size: .
CDR3: CASSLGQGLAQPQHF

V: TRBV5-1
length: 15
size: .
CDR3: CASSWDTQGNEKLFF

V: TRBV11-2
length: 15
size: .
CDR3: CASSSPTSDVYEQYF

V: TRBV7-9
length: 14
size: .
CDR3: CASSMIQGGTEAFF

V: TRBV9
length: 14
size: .
CDR3: CASSGQGIRYGYTF

V: TRBV30
length: 15
size: .
CDR3: CACQKDRVWNYGYTF

V: TRBV3-1/TRBV3-2
length: 14
size: .
CDR3: CASSFGTAKETQYF

V: TRBV7-2
length: 17
size: .
CDR3: CASSLGPFGGSGTEAFF

V: TRBV12-3/TRBV12-4
length: 11
size: few
CDR3: CASSEGAVLHF

V: TRBV11-2
length: 15
size: .
CDR3: CASSLGTSGKETQYF

V: TRBV3-1/TRBV3-2
length: 14
size: .
CDR3: CASSHGGANYGYTF

V: TRBV7-8
length: 15
size: .
CDR3: CASSLISGINQPQHF